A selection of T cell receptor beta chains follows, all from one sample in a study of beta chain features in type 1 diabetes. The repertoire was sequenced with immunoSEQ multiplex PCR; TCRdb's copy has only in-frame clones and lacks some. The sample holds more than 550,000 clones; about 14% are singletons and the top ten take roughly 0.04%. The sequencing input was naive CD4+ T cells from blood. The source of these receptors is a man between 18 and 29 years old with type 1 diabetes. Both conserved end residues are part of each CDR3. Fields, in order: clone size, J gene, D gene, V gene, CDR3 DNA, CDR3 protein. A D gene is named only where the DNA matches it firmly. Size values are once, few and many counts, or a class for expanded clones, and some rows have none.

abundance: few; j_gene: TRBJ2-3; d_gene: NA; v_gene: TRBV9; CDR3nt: TGTGCCAGCAGCGGGGCCGGCGGCAATACGCAGTATTTT; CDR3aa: CASSGAGGNTQYF
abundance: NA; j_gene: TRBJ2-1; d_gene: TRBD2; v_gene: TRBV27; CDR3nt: TGTGCCAGCAGTTTATACCTGCGGACTAGCGGAACCTACAATGAGCAGTTCTTC; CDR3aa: CASSLYLRTSGTYNEQFF
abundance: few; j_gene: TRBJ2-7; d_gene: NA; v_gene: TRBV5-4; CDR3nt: TGTGCCAGCAGCTCAGCCTCCTACGAGCAGTACTTC; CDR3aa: CASSSASYEQYF
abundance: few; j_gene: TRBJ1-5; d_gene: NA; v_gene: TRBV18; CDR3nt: TGTGCCAGCTCACAGTCAGGGGAACGGGGCAATCAGCCCCAGCATTTT; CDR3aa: CASSQSGERGNQPQHF
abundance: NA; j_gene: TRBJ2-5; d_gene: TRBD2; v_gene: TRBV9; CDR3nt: TGTGCCAGCAGCGCGACTAGCGGGGGAGCAGAGACCCAGTACTTC; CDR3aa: CASSATSGGAETQYF
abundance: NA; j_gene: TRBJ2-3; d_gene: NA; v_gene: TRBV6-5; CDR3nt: TGTGCCAGCAGTTACTCTGGAGATACGCAGTATTTT; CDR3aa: CASSYSGDTQYF
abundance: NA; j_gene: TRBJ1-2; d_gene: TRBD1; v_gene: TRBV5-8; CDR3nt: TGTGCCAGCAGCGAGGGACAGGGCCATGGCTACACCTTC; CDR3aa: CASSEGQGHGYTF
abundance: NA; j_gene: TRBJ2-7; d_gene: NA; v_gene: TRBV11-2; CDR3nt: TGTGCCAGCAGCTTCTCGTACCGCTCCTACGAGCAGTACTTC; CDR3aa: CASSFSYRSYEQYF
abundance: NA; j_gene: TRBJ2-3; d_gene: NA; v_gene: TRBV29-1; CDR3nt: TGCAGCGTTGAAGTGGGGCGCGATAGCACAGATACGCAGTATTTT; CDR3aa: CSVEVGRDSTDTQYF
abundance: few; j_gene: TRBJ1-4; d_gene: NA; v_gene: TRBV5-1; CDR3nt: TGCGCCAGCAGGCTGGGCGGTAATGAAAAACTGTTTTTT; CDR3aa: CASRLGGNEKLFF
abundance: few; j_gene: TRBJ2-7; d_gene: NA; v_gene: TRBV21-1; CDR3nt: TGTGCCAGCAGCAAAGAACAGGGTGGCGAGCAGTACTTC; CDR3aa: CASSKEQGGEQYF
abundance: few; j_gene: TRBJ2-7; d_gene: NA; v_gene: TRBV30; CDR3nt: TGTGCCTGGAGTGACTCCTACGAGCAGTACTTC; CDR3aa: CAWSDSYEQYF
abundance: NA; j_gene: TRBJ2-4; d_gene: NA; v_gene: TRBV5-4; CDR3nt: TGTGCCAGCAGCGCGGGGGGACAGACGCAAAACATTCAGTACTTC; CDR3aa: CASSAGGQTQNIQYF
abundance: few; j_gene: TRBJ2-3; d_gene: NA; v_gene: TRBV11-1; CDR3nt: TGTGCCAGCAGCTTAATAGATACGCAGTATTTT; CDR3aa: CASSLIDTQYF
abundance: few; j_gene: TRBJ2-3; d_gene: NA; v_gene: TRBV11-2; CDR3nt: TGTGCCAGCAGCTTAGTAACCGAGGGGGATACGCAGTATTTT; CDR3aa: CASSLVTEGDTQYF
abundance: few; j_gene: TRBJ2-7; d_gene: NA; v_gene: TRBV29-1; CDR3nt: TGCAGCGTTGGCCCCCTTGCGGGATCGTACGAGCAGTACTTC; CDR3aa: CSVGPLAGSYEQYF
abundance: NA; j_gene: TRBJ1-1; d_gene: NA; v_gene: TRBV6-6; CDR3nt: TGTGCCAGCAGTTACACTTTGGCGGCTGAAGCTTTCTTT; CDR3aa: CASSYTLAAEAFF
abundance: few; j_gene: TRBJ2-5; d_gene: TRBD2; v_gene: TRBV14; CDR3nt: TGTGCCAGCAGACGGACTAGCGGAGGGGACCAGTACTTC; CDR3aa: CASRRTSGGDQYF
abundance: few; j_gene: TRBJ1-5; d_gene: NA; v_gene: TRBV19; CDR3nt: TGTGCCAGTACTGGTGAATATAGCAATCAGCCCCAGCATTTT; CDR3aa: CASTGEYSNQPQHF
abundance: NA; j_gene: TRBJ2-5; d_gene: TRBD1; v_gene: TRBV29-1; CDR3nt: TGCAGCGTCCTGGACAGGGAAGAGACCCAGTACTTC; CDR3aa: CSVLDREETQYF
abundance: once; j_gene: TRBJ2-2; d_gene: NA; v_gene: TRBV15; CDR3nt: TGTGCCACCAGCAGACCCTCAGGGGACGGGGAGCTGTTTTTT; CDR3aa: CATSRPSGDGELFF
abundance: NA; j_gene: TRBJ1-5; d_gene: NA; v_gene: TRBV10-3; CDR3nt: TGTGCCATCAGTGAGTCAAGGGCCCAACCGGGCAATCAGCCCCAGCATTTT; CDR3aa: CAISESRAQPGNQPQHF
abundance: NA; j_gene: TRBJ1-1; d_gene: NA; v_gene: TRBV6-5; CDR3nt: TGTGCCAGCATTAACTCCGGGATAGGGGCTGAAGCTTTCTTT; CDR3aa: CASINSGIGAEAFF
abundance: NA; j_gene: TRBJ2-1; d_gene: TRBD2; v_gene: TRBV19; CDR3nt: TGTGCCAGTAGTCCGGGACTAGCGGGGACAAATGAGCAGTTCTTC; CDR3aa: CASSPGLAGTNEQFF
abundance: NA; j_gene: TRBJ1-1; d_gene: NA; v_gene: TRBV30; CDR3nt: TGTGCCTGGAGCGGACTGCCCACTGAAGCTTTCTTT; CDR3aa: CAWSGLPTEAFF
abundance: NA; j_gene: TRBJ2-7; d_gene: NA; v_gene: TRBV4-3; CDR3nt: TGCGCCAGCAGCCAGGCAGTTACCTACGAGCAGTACTTC; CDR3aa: CASSQAVTYEQYF
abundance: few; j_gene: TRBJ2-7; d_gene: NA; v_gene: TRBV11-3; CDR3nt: TGTGCCAGCAGCTCACCACCGCTCTACGAGCAGTACTTC; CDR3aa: CASSSPPLYEQYF
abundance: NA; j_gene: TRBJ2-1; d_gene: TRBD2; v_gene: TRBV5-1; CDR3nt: TGCGCCAGCAGCTTGGGACTAGCGAACCGTGAGCAGTTCTTC; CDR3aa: CASSLGLANREQFF
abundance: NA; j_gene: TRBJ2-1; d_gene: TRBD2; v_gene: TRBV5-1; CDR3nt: TGCGCCAGCAGCTTTAGCGGGGAGTTGCACAATGAGCAGTTCTTC; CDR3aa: CASSFSGELHNEQFF
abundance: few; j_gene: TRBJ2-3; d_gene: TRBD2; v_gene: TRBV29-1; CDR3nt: TGCAGCGTTGGTTTCCTAGCGGGGGGAACTAGCACAGATACGCAGTATTTT; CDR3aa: CSVGFLAGGTSTDTQYF
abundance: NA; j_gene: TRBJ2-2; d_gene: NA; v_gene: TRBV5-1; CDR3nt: TGCGCCAGCAGCTTGGAAGGTCGGTACACCGGGGAGCTGTTTTTT; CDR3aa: CASSLEGRYTGELFF
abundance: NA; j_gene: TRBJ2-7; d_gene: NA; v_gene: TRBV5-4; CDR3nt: TGTGCCAGCAGCTTTAAGGGGTACGAGCAGTACTTC; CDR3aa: CASSFKGYEQYF
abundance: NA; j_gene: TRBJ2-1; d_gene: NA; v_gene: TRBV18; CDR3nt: TGTGCCAGCTCACCACCGGGGCAGGGTGAGCAGTTCTTC; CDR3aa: CASSPPGQGEQFF
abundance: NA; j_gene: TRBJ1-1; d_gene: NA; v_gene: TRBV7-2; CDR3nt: TGTGCCAGCAGCTTCAGATCCGGCGGGTACACTGAAGCTTTCTTT; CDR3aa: CASSFRSGGYTEAFF
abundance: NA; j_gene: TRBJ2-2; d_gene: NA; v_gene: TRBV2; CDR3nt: TGTGCCAGCACCCCCCAACTAGCAGTAGTATCCACCGGGGAGCTGTTTTTT; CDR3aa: CASTPQLAVVSTGELFF
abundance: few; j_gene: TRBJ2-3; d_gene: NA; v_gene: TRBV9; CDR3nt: TGTGCCAGCAATAATGGACAGTCCACAGATACGCAGTATTTT; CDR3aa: CASNNGQSTDTQYF
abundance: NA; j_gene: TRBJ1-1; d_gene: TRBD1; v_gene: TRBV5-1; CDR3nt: TGCGCCAGCAGCTCCGACGGGGACAGGGGCCCTGGGGCTGAAGCTTTCTTT; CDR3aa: CASSSDGDRGPGAEAFF
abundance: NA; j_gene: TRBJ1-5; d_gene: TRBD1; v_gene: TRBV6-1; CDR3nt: TGTGCCAGCAGTGAAAACAGGGGGCGTTATGGGCAGCCCCAGCATTTT; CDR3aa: CASSENRGRYGQPQHF
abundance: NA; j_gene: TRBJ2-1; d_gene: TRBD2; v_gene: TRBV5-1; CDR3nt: TGCGCCAGCAGCGAGGGACTAGCGCTGGTTGATGAGCAGTTCTTC; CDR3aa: CASSEGLALVDEQFF
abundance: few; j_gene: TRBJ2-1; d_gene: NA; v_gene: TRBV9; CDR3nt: TGTGCCAGCAGCCGACGGAATGAGCAGTTCTTC; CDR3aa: CASSRRNEQFF
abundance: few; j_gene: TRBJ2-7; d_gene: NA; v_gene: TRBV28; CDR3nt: TGTGCCAGCAGCCCGGGATCTCACCTGGGGGAGCAGTACTTC; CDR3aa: CASSPGSHLGEQYF
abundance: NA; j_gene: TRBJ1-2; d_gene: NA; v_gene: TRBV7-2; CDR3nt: TGTGCCAGCAGCCGCTTAAACAGGGCGGGTGGCTACACCTTC; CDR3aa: CASSRLNRAGGYTF
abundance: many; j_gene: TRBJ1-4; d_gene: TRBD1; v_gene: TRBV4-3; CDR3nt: TGCGCCAGCAGCCAAGACGGGACAGGGCTAGAAAAACTGTTTTTT; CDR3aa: CASSQDGTGLEKLFF
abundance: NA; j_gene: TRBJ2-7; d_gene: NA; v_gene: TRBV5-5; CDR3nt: TGTGCCAGCAGCTTTTACCATACGACGTACGAGCAGTACTTC; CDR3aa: CASSFYHTTYEQYF
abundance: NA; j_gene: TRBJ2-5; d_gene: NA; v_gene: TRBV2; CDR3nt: TGTGCCAGCAGTGATGGTAGGGATAAAGAGACCCAGTACTTC; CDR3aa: CASSDGRDKETQYF
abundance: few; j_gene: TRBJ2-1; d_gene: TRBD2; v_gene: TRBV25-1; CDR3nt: TGTGCCAGCAGTGACTCTAGCGGGGGCTCCTACAATGAGCAGTTCTTC; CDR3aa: CASSDSSGGSYNEQFF
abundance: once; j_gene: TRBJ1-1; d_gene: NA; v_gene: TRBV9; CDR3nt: TGTGCCAGCAGCGGGACAGAAAGTAGGACTGAAGCTTTCTTT; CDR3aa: CASSGTESRTEAFF
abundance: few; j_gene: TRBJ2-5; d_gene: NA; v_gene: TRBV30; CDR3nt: TGTGCCTGGACCCAGGAGGTCCAAGAGACCCAGTACTTC; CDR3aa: CAWTQEVQETQYF
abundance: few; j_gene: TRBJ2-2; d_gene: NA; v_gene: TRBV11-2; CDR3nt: TGTGCCAGCAGCTTAGTCGCGGGCGGCCGAAACACCGGGGAGCTGTTTTTT; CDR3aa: CASSLVAGGRNTGELFF
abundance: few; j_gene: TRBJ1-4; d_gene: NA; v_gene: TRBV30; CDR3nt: TGTGCCTGGAGGGGACGGACACCTAATGAAAAACTGTTTTTT; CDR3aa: CAWRGRTPNEKLFF
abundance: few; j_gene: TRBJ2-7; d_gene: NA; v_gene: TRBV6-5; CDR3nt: TGTGCCAGCAGTGTATCGGGCCGTATCGAGCAGTACTTC; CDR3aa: CASSVSGRIEQYF
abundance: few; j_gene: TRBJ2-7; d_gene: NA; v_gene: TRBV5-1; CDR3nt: TGCGCCAGCAGCTTGGAACATACACCTACGGAGCAGTACTTC; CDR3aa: CASSLEHTPTEQYF
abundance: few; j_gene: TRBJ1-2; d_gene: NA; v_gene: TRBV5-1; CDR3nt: TGCGCCAGCAGCTCCGGGACACCTAACTATGGCTACACCTTC; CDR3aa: CASSSGTPNYGYTF
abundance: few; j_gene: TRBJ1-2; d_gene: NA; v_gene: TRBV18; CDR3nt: TGTGCCAGCTCACCAAATGGGGCCGAGAATGGCTACACCTTC; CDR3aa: CASSPNGAENGYTF
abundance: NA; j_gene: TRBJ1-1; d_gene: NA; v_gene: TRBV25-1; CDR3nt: TGTGCCTCAGATAAAGGCCTGGCAGCCTCGGAAGCTTTCTTT; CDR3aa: CASDKGLAASEAFF
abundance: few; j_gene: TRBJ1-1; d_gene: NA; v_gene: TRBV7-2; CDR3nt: TGTGCCAGCAGCTTCGTCGAGTACACTGAAGCTTTCTTT; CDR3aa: CASSFVEYTEAFF
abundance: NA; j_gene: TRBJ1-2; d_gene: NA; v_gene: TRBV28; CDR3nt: TGTGCCAGCAGTTCCCTCGGGAACAACTATGGCTACACCTTC; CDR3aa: CASSSLGNNYGYTF
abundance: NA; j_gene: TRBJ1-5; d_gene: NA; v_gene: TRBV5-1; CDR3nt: TGCGCCAGCAGCTTGGACGCTCAGGGCAATCAGCCCCAGCATTTT; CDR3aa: CASSLDAQGNQPQHF
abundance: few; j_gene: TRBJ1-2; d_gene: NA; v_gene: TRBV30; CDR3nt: TGTGCCTGGAGGGCACAGGGATATGGCTACACCTTC; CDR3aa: CAWRAQGYGYTF
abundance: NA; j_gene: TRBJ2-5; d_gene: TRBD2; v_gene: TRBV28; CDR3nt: TGTGCCAGCAGTTTATCGGGACTAGCGGGAGTAGGAGAGACCCAGTACTTC; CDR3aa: CASSLSGLAGVGETQYF